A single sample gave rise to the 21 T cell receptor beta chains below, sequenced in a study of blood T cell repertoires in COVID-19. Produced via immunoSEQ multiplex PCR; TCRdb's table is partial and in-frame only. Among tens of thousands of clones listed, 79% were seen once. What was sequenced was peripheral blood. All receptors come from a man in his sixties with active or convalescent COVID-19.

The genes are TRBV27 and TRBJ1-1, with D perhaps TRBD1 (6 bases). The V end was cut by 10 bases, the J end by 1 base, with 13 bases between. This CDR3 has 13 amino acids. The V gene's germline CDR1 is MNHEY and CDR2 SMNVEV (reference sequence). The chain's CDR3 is CAIRGGSNTEAFF. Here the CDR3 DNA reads TGTGCCATCCGAGGGGGTTCGAACACTGAAGCTTTCTTT.

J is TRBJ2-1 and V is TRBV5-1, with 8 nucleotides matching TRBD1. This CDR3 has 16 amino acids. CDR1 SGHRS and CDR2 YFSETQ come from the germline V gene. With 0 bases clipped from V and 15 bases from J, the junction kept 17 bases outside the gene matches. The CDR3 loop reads CASSLVSGGGPHHWFF. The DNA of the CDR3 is TGCGCCAGCAGCTTGGTGTCAGGGGGCGGACCACATCATTGGTTCTTC.

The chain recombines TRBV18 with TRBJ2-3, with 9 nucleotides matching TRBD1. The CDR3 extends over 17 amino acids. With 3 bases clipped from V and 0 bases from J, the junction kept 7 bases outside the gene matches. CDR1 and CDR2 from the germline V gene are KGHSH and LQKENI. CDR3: CASSPRDRVSSTDTQYF. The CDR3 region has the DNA TGTGCCAGCTCACCCCGGGACAGGGTATCTAGCACAGATACGCAGTATTTT.

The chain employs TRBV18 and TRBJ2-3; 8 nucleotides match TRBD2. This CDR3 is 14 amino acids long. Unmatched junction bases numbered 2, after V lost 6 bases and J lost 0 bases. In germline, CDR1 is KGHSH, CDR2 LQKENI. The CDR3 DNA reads TGTGCCAGCTCGCGGACTAGCAGCACAGATACGCAGTATTTT. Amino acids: CASSRTSSTDTQYF. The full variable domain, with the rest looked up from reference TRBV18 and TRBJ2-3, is NAGVMQNPRHLVRRRGQEARLRCSPMKGHSHVYWYRQLPEEGLKFMVYLQKENIIDESGMPKERFSAEFPKEGPSILRIQQVVRGDSAAYFCASSRTSSTDTQYFGPGTRLTVL.

The CDR3 bases are TGTGCCAGCAGCCAAGGGACAGGGATCGGGGCCAACGTCCTGACTTTC. As protein: CASSQGTGIGANVLTF. The chain joins TRBV3-1 (or the pseudogene TRBV3-2) to TRBJ2-6; TRBD1 agrees at 8 bases. The CDR3 covers 16 residues. V trimming: 1 base; J trimming: 4 bases; junction bases outside the gene matches: 3. Germline V gene data show CDR1 as LGHDT and CDR2 as YNNKEL (reference sequence).

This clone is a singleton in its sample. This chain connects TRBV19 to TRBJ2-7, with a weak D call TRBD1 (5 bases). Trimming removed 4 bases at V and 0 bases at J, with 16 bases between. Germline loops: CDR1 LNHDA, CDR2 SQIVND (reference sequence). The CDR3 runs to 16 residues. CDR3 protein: CASSTPGHKGSYEQYF. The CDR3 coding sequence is TGTGCCAGTAGTACCCCCGGACACAAAGGCTCCTACGAGCAGTACTTC. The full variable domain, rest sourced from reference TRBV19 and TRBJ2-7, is DGGITQSPKYLFRKEGQNVTLSCEQNLNHDAMYWYRQDPGQGLRLIYYSQIVNDFQKGDIAEGYSVSREKKESFPLTVTSAQKNPTAFYLCASSTPGHKGSYEQYFGPGTRLTVT.

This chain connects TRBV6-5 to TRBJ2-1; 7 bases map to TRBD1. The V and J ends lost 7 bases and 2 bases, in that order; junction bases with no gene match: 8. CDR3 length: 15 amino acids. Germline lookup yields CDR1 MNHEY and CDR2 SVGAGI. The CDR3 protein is CASNQRQGTYNEQFF. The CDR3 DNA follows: TGTGCCAGCAACCAAAGACAGGGAACCTACAATGAGCAGTTCTTC.

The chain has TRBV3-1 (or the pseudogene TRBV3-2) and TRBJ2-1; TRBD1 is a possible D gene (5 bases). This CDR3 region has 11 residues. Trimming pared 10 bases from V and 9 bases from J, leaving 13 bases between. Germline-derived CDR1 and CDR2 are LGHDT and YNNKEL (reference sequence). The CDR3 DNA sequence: TGTGCCACCTCCTCGACAGCTGAGCAGTTCTTC. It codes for CATSSTAEQFF.

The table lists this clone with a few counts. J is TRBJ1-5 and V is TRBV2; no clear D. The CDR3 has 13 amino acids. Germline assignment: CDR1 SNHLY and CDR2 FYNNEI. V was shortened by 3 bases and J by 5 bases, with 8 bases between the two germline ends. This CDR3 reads CASSEGTYQPQHF. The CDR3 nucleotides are TGTGCCAGCAGTGAGGGCACTTATCAGCCCCAGCATTTT.

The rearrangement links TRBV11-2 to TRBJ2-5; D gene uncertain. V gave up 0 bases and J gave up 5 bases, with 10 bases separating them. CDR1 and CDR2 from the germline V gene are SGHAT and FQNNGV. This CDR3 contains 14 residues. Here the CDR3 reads CASSLEGSGETQYF. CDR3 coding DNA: TGTGCCAGCAGCTTAGAAGGATCCGGGGAGACCCAGTACTTC.

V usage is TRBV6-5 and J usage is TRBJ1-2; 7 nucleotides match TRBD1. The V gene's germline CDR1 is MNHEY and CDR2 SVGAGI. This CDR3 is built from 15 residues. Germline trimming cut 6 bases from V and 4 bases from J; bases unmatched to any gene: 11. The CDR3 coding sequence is TGTGCCAGCAGCTCCGGACAGGCACCATTCTATGGCTACACCTTC. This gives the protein CASSSGQAPFYGYTF.

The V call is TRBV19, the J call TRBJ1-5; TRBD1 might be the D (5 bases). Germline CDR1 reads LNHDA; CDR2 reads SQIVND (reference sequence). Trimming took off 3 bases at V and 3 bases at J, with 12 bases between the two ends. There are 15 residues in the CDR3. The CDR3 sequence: CASSMLAGPNQPQHF. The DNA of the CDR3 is TGTGCCAGTAGTATGTTGGCAGGGCCCAATCAGCCCCAGCATTTT.

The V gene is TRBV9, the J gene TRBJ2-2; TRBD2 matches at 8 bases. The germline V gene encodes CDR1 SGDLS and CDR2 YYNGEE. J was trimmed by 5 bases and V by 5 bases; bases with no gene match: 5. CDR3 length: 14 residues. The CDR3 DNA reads TGTGCCAGCAGAGATAGCGGGGTGACCGGGGAGCTGTTTTTT. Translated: CASRDSGVTGELFF.

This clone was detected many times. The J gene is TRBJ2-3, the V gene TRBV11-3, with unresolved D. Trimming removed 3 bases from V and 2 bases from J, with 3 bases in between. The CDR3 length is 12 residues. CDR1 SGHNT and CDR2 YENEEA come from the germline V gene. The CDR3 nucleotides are TGTGCCAGCAGCTTTCACACAGATACGCAGTATTTT. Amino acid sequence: CASSFHTDTQYF.

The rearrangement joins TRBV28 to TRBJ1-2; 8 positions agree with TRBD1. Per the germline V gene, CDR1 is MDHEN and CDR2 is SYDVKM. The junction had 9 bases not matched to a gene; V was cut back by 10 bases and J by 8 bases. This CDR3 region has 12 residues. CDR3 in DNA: TGTGCCATCCTCCGGGCAGGGGGCGGCTACACCTTC. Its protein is CAILRAGGGYTF.

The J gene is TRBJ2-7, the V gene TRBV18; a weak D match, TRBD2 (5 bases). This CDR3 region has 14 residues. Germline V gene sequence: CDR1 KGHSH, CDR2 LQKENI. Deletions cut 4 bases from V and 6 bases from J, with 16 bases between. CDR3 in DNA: TGTGCCAGCTCACGCCCGCCACTAGGGAGCGAGCAGTACTTC. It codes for CASSRPPLGSEQYF.

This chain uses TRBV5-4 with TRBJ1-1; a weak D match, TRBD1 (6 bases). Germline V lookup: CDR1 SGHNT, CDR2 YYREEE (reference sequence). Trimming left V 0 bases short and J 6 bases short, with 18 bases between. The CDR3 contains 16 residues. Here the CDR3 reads CASSLVAGALGAEAFF. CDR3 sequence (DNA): TGTGCCAGCAGCTTGGTAGCGGGGGCGCTTGGGGCTGAAGCTTTCTTT.

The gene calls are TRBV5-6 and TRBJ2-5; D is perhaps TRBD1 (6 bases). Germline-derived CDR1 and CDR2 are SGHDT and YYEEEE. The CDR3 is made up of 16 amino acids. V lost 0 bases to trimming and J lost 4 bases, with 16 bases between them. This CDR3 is CASSLGANRVGETQYF. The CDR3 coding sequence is TGTGCCAGCAGCTTGGGGGCGAACAGGGTGGGAGAGACCCAGTACTTC.

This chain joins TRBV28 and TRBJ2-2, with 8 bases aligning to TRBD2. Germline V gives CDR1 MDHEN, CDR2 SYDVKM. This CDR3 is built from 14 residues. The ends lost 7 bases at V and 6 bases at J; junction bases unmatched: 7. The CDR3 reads CASIFGGAAGELFF. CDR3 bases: TGTGCCAGCATTTTCGGGGGGGCCGCCGGGGAGCTGTTTTTT. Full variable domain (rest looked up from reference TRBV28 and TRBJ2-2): DVKVTQSSRYLVKRTGEKVFLECVQDMDHENMFWYRQDPGLGLRLIYFSYDVKMKEKGDIPEGYSVSREKKERFSLILESASTNQTSMYLCASIFGGAAGELFFGEGSRLTVL.

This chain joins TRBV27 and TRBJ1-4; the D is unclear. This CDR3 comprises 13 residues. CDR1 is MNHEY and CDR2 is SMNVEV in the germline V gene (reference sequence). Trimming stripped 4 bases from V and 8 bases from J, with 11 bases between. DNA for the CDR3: TGTGCCAGCAGTTGGCTTCCCGGGGAAAAACTGTTTTTT. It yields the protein CASSWLPGEKLFF.

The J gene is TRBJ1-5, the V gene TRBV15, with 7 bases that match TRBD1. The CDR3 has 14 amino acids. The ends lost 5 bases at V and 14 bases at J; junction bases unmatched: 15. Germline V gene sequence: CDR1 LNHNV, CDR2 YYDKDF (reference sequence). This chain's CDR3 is CATSDRDSLGIKHF. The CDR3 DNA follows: TGTGCCACCAGCGACCGGGACAGCCTGGGAATAAAGCATTTT.